Sequencing of this T cell receptor (beta chain) was carried out in a study of CD8 T cells in Susac syndrome. V lost 5 bases and J lost 8, with 9 bases in between. Per germline, CDR1 DFQATT and CDR2 SNEGSKA (reference sequence). This CDR3 spans 10 amino acids. RNA amounts of roughly 0.45 to 1 ug underwent reverse transcription with random hexamers. The TCR beta CDR3 was amplified by immunoSEQ multiplex PCR across 54 Vbeta, 13 Jbeta. TCRdb itself ran the immunoSEQ multiplex PCR reads through MiXCR, one entry per CDR3 protein. The data contain about 150,000 distinct CDR3 sequences, 95% to 96% of them singletons.

Sequenced: CD8+ T cells from PBMCs. The TCR was taken from a human donor with multiple sclerosis. The V and J genes are TRBV20-1 and TRBJ1-2; D gene uncertain. CDR3 in DNA: TGCAGTGCTGGACCGGGGGGCTACACCTTC. Encoded protein: CSAGPGGYTF.